This T cell receptor beta chain came from a study of CD8 T cells in ankylosing spondylitis. General observations from the study: CD8+ disease-linked clones were present at relatively low frequencies in blood. A TCR beta motif made of about eight highly homologous variants seemed typical of ankylosing spondylitis blood. Reports of some motif variants in reactive arthritis synovial fluid and blood predate this one. Significant enrichment of disease-linked clones was reported in matched ankylosing spondylitis synovial fluid.

TCRdb re-analysed the 5' RACE reads in MiXCR, keeping a single row per CDR3 protein. The sample contains roughly 230,000 distinct CDR3 sequences, over 9.5% of which appear only once. CDR1 is LGHNA and CDR2 is YNFKEQ in the germline V gene. V lost 1 base, J lost 1 base, and 13 bases lay in between. The CDR3 spans 17 residues. This clonotype was found many times. Its antigen is not identified. This sequence was found in a male donor with ankylosing spondylitis or in good health (not recorded which). This chain uses TRBV4-2 with TRBJ2-2, with a possible D match to TRBD2 (5 bases). The sample was blood, either unsorted or a sorted T cell fraction (not recorded which). The CDR3: CASSQGGGWVNTGELFF. CDR3 coding DNA: TGTGCCAGCAGCCAAGGTGGCGGGTGGGTGAACACCGGGGAGCTGTTTTTT.